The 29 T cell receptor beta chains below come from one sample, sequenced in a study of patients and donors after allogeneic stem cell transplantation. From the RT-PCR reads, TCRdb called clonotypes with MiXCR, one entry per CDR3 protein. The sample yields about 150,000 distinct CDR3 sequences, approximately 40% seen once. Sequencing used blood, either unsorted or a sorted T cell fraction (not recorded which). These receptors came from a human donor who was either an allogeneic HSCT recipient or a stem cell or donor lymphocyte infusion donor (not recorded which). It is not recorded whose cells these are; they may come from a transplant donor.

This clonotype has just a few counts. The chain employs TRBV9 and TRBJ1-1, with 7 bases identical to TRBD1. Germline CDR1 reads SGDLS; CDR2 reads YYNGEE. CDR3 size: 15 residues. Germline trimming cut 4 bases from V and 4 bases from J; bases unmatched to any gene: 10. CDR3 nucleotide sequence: TGTGCCAGCAGCCCACGGGGAGGGGGCGGCACTGAAGCTTTCTTT. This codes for CASSPRGGGGTEAFF.

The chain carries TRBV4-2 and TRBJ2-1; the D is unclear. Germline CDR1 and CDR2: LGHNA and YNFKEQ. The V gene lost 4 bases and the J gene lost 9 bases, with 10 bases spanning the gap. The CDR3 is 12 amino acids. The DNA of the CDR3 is TGTGCCAGCAGCCTCCTAGGTGGTGAGCAGTTCTTC. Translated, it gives CASSLLGGEQFF.

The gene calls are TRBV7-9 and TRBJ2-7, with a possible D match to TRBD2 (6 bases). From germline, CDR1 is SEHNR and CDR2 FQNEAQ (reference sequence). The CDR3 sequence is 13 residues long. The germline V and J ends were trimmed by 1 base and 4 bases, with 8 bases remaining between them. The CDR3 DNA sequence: TGTGCCAGCAGCTTAGTTGGACTATACGAGCAGTACTTC. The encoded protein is CASSLVGLYEQYF.

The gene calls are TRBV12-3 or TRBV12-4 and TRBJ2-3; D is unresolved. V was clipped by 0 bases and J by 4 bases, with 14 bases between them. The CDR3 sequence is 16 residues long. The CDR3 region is CASSLALSILPDTQYF. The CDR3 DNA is TGTGCCAGCAGTTTAGCGCTCAGTATTCTCCCAGATACGCAGTATTTT.

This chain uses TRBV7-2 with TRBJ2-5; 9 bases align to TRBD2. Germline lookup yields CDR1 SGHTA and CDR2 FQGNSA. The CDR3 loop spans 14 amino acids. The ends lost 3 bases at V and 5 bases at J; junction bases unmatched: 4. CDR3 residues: CASSFLAGMETQYF. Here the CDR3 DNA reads TGTGCCAGCAGCTTTCTAGCGGGGATGGAGACCCAGTACTTC.

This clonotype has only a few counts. Written as DNA, the CDR3 is TGCGCCAGCAGCCAAGGGGGGCCAACTAATGAAAAACTGTTTTTT. Its translation is CASSQGGPTNEKLFF. The chain recombines TRBV4-3 with TRBJ1-4, with a weak D call TRBD1 (6 bases). Germline CDR1 is LGHNA and CDR2 is YSLEER. The V gene lost 1 base and the J gene lost 0 bases, with 6 bases spanning the gap. This CDR3 is built from 15 residues.

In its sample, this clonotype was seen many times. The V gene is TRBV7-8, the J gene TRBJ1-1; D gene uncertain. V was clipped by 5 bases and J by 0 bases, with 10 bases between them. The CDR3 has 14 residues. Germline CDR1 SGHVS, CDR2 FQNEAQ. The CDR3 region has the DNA TGTGCCAGCAGCGTCTCCTCAGTGAACACTGAAGCTTTCTTT. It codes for CASSVSSVNTEAFF.

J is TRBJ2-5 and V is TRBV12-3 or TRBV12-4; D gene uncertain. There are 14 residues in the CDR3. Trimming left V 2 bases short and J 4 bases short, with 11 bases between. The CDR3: CASSLRRTGETQYF. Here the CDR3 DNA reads TGTGCCAGCAGTTTAAGACGGACGGGAGAGACCCAGTACTTC.

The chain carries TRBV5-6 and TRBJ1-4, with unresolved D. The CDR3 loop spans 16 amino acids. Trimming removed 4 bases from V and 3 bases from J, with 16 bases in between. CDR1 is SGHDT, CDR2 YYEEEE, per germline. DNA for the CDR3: TGTGCCAGCAGCCCCCTCGGGCAGAGTCCTAATGAAAAACTGTTTTTT. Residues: CASSPLGQSPNEKLFF.

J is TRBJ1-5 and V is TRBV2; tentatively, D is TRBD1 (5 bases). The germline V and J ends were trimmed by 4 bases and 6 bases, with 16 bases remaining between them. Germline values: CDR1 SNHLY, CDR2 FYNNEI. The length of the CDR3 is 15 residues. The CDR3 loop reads CASSADISRSQPQHF. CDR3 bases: TGTGCCAGCAGTGCGGACATATCTCGGAGTCAGCCCCAGCATTTT.

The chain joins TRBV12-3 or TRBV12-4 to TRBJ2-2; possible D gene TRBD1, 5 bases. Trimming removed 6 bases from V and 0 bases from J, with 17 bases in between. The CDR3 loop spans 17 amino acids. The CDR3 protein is CASSLHRRTTNTGELFF. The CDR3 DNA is TGTGCCAGCAGCTTACACCGAAGGACAACGAACACCGGGGAGCTGTTTTTT.

Written as DNA, the CDR3 is TGTGCCAGCAGTTACTCCGGACTAGCGCACCAAGAGACCCAGTACTTC. Translated: CASSYSGLAHQETQYF. The J gene is TRBJ2-5, the V gene TRBV6-2 or TRBV6-3; 9 bases map to TRBD2. Trimming took 0 bases from V and 0 from J; bases not matched to a gene: 2. The germline V gene has CDR1 MNHEY and CDR2 SVGEGT. The CDR3 covers 16 residues.

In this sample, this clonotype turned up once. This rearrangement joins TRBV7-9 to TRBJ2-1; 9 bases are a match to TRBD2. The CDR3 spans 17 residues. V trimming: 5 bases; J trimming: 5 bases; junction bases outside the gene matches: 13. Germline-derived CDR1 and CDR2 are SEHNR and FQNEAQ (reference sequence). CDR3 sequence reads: CASSGVAGADGDNEQFF. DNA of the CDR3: TGTGCCAGCAGCGGGGTAGCGGGAGCTGATGGGGACAATGAGCAGTTCTTC. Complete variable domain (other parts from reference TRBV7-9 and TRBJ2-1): DTGVSQNPRHKITKRGQNVTFRCDPISEHNRLYWYRQTLGQGPEFLTYFQNEAQLEKSRLLSDRFSAERPKGSFSTLEIQRTEQGDSAMYLCASSGVAGADGDNEQFFGPGTRLTVL.

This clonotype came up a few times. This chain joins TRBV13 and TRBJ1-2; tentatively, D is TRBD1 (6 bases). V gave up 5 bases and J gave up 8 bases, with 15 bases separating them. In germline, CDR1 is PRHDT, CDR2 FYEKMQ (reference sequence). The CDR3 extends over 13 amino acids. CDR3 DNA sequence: TGTGCCAGCAGCCCTAGGGGGTTGGACGGCTACACCTTC. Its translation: CASSPRGLDGYTF. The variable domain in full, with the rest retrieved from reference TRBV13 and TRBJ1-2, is AAGVIQSPRHLIKEKRETATLKCYPIPRHDTVYWYQQGPGQDPQFLISFYEKMQSDKGSIPDRFSAQQFSDYHSELNMSSLELGDSALYFCASSPRGLDGYTFGSGTRLTVV.

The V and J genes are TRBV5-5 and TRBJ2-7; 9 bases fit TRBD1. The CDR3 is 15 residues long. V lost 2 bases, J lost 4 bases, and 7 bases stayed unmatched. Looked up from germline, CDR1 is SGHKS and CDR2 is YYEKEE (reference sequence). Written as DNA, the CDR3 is TGTGCCAGCAGCTTATCCGGGACAGGGATGTACGAGCAGTACGTC. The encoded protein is CASSLSGTGMYEQYV.

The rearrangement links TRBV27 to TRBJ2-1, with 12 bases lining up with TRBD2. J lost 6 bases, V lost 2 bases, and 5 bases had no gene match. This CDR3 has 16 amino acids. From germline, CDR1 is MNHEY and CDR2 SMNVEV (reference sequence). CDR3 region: CASSLRLAGAINEQFF. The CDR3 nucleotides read TGTGCCAGCAGTTTAAGACTAGCGGGGGCCATCAATGAGCAGTTCTTC.

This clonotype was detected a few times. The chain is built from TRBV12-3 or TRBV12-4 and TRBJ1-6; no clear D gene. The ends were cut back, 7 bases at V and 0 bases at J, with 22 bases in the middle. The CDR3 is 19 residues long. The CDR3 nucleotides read TGTGCCAGCAAGCAACGATATCAACTCGGCAGCTCCTATAATTCACCCCTCCACTTT. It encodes CASKQRYQLGSSYNSPLHF.

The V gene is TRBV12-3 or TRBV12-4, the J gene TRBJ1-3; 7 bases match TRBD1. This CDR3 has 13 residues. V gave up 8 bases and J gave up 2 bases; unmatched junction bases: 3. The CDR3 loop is CASDRVAGNTIYF. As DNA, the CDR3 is TGTGCCAGCGACAGGGTAGCTGGAAACACCATATATTTT.

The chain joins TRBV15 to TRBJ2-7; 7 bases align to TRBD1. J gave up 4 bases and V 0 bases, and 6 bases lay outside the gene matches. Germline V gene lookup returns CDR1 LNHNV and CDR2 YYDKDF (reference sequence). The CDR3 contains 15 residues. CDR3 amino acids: CATSRDENRGYEQYF. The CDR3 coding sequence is TGTGCCACCAGCAGAGATGAGAACAGGGGTTACGAGCAGTACTTC.

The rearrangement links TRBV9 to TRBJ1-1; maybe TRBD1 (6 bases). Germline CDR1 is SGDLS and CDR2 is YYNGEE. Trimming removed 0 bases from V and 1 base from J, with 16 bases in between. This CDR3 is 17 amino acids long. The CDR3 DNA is TGTGCCAGCAGCGTAGCTGCCCAGGGGAGGTCGAACACTGAAGCTTTCTTT. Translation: CASSVAAQGRSNTEAFF. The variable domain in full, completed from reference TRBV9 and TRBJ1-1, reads DSGVTQTPKHLITATGQRVTLRCSPRSGDLSVYWYQQSLDQGLQFLIQYYNGEERAKGNILERFSAQQFPDLHSELNLSSLELGDSALYFCASSVAAQGRSNTEAFFGQGTRLTVV.

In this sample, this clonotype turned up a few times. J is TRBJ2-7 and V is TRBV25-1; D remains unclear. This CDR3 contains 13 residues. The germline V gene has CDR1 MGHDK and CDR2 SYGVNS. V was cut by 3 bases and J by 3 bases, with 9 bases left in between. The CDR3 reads CASSDPGYYEQYV. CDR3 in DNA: TGTGCCAGCAGTGATCCGGGTTACTACGAGCAGTACGTC.

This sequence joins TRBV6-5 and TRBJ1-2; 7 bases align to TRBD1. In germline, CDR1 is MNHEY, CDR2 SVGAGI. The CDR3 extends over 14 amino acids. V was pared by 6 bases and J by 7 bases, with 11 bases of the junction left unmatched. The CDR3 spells CASSPQGGGFGYTF. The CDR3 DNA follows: TGTGCCAGCAGCCCCCAGGGGGGTGGGTTTGGCTACACCTTC.

The CDR3 loop reads CASSLEGTGGFDEQFF. The CDR3 DNA follows: TGTGCCAGCAGCTTAGAAGGGACAGGGGGCTTTGATGAGCAGTTCTTC. The chain uses TRBV7-2 and TRBJ2-1; 12 nucleotides line up with TRBD1. Germline V CDR1 and CDR2: SGHTA, FQGNSA. Trimming removed 1 base from V and 8 bases from J; junction bases left unmatched: 6. This CDR3 contains 16 residues.

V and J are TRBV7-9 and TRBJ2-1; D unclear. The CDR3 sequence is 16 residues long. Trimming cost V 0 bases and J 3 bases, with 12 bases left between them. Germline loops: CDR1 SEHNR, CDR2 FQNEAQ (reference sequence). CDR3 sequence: CASSLAGQVNYNEQFF. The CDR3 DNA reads TGTGCCAGCAGCTTAGCGGGTCAGGTTAACTACAATGAGCAGTTCTTC.

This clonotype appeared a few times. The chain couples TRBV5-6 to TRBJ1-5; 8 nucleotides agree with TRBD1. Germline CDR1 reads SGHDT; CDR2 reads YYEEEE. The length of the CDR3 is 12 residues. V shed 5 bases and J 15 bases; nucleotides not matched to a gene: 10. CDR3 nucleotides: TGTGCCAGCAGTCGACAGGGGCGCCCACTGCATTTT. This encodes CASSRQGRPLHF.

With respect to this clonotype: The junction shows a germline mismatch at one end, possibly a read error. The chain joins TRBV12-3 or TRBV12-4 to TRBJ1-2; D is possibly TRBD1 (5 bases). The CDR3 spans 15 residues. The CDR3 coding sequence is TGTGCCAGCAGTCCCGGGGGACGGCCTTGGGATGGCCACACCTTC. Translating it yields CASSPGGRPWDGHTF.

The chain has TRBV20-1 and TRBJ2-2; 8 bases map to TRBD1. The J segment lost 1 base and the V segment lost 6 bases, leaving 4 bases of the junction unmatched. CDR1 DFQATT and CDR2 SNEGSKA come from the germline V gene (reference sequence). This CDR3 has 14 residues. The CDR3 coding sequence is TGCAGTGCCCCGGACAGGGTGAACACCGGGGAGCTGTTTTTT. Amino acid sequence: CSAPDRVNTGELFF.

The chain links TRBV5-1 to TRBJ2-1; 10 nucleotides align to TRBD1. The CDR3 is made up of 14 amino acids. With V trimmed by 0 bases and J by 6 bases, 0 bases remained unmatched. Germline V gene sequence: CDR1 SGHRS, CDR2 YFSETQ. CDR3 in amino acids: CASSLGTGGNEQFF. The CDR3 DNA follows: TGCGCCAGCAGCTTGGGGACAGGGGGCAATGAGCAGTTCTTC.

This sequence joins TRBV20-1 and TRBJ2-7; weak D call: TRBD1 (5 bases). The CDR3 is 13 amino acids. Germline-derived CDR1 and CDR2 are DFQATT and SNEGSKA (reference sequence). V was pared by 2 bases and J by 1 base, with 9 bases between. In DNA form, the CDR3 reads TGCAGTGCTAGACCGACAGAATCCTACGAGCAGTACGTC. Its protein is CSARPTESYEQYV.